This is a list of T cell receptor beta chains from one sample in a study of vaccination and CD4 T cells after COVID-19. TCRdb re-called the PCR reads through MiXCR, storing one row per CDR3 protein. The sample lists over 12,000 distinct CDR3 sequences; roughly 50% were seen once. The antigens these receptors bind are not known. Sequenced sample: CD4+ T cells from blood, cultured in vitro. Every receptor here comes from a human donor who had recovered from COVID-19. Each CDR3 is given with its conserved first and last residue. The D gene is left open where the match is weak. Some rows mark clone size as missing; the rest say once, few, many or name a class of expanded clone.

J gene,V gene,D gene,clone size,CDR3 DNA,CDR3 protein
TRBJ2-7,TRBV7-2,-,-,TGTGCCAGCAGCTTAGACGGGGGAGCCACCTACGAGCAGTACTTC,CASSLDGGATYEQYF
TRBJ2-3,TRBV15,-,few,TGTGCCACCAGCTCCTTAGGGTCCGGGGGCGAGGGTCCTACGCAGTATTTT,CATSSLGSGGEGPTQYF
TRBJ2-2,TRBV12-3/TRBV12-4,-,few,TGTGCCAGCAGTCCCCGAGGGTGGGGCCACACCGGGGAGCTGTTTTTT,CASSPRGWGHTGELFF
TRBJ2-3,TRBV27,-,-,TGTGCCAGCAGTTTATCGGGGTCGTCCGCGCAGTATTTT,CASSLSGSSAQYF
TRBJ1-2,TRBV9,-,-,TGTGCCAGCAGCGATACTGTGGGGGGCTATGGCTACACCTTC,CASSDTVGGYGYTF
TRBJ2-1,TRBV15,TRBD2,few,TGTGCCACCAGCAGACTAGCGGAATACAATGAGCAGTTCTTC,CATSRLAEYNEQFF
TRBJ2-3,TRBV6-2/TRBV6-3,TRBD2,-,TGTGCCAGCAGTTACTTGGGGGACTACACAGATACGCAGTATTTT,CASSYLGDYTDTQYF
TRBJ1-2,TRBV7-2,-,-,TGTGCCAGCAGCTCAGGTCCGGGAAGTGGCTACACCTTC,CASSSGPGSGYTF
TRBJ1-4,TRBV2,-,-,TGTGCCAGCGAATCCGGGTATACTCATGAAAAACTGTTTTTT,CASESGYTHEKLFF
TRBJ1-1,TRBV11-2,-,-,TGTGCCAGCAGCTTAGCGCCCCAGCCTAACACTGAAGCTTTCTTT,CASSLAPQPNTEAFF
TRBJ2-7,TRBV19,-,few,TGTGCCAGTAGTACACCCGGGACCTTTACCTACGAGCAGTACTTC,CASSTPGTFTYEQYF
TRBJ2-5,TRBV21-1,-,-,TGTGCCAGCAGCAAAATGCTAGCGGGAGAGACCCAGTACTTC,CASSKMLAGETQYF
TRBJ1-6,TRBV20-1,TRBD1,-,TGCAGTGCTAGAGAGACAGGGTATTCACCCCTCCACTTT,CSARETGYSPLHF
TRBJ2-2,TRBV20-1,-,few,TGCAGTGCTATACAGAGCGAGAACACCGGGGAGCTGTTTTTT,CSAIQSENTGELFF
TRBJ1-1,TRBV30,TRBD1,-,TGTGCCTGGAGTGTTCCGAGACGACAGGGGATTTCTCACACTGAAGCTTTCTTT,CAWSVPRRQGISHTEAFF
TRBJ2-1,TRBV5-6,TRBD1,-,TGTGCCAGCGTTTCAGGGGGCTACAATGAGCAGTTCTTC,CASVSGGYNEQFF
TRBJ1-3,TRBV20-1,-,-,TGCAGTGCCCCCAGGGACGGTGGAAACACCATATATTTT,CSAPRDGGNTIYF
TRBJ1-2,TRBV5-1,TRBD1,-,TGCGCCAGCAGCTTGGTGTCAGGGGGCGACTATGGCTACACCTTC,CASSLVSGGDYGYTF
TRBJ2-6,TRBV19,-,-,TGTGCCAGTAGTATTAACTTCTCTGGGGCCAACGTCCTGACTTTC,CASSINFSGANVLTF
TRBJ1-2,TRBV18,TRBD1,once,TGTGCCAGCTCACGGACGGGACAGACTAACTATGGCTACACCTTC,CASSRTGQTNYGYTF
TRBJ2-7,TRBV30,-,-,TGTGCCTGGGGCGGGATTAGTCTTAACACCTACGAGCAGTACTTC,CAWGGISLNTYEQYF
TRBJ2-3,TRBV20-1,TRBD2,-,TGCAGTGCTAGATTCGGACTAGCAAAAAGCACAGATACGCAGTATTTT,CSARFGLAKSTDTQYF
TRBJ1-2,TRBV27,TRBD1,-,TGTGCCAGCAGTAACAGGGGGCAGGGCTACACCTTC,CASSNRGQGYTF
TRBJ2-7,TRBV7-2,-,-,TGTGCCAGCAGCTTGCCAGGCCGCTCCTACGAGCAGTACTTC,CASSLPGRSYEQYF
TRBJ2-6,TRBV28,TRBD1,-,TGTGCCAGCAGCCGGACCGGGACAGGCAACTCTGGGGCCAACGTCCTGACTTTC,CASSRTGTGNSGANVLTF
TRBJ2-1,TRBV20-1,TRBD2,-,TGCAGTGCTAGTGACCCTAGCGGGGGGGCAAACAATGAGCAGTTCTTC,CSASDPSGGANNEQFF
TRBJ1-5,TRBV15,-,few,TGTGCCACCAGCAGAGTCTTTGCCCAGCCCCAGCATTTT,CATSRVFAQPQHF
TRBJ1-5,TRBV20-1,-,-,TGCAGTGCTAGGAGGGAGGCAGGGGTCATTCAGCCCCAGCATTTT,CSARREAGVIQPQHF
TRBJ2-7,TRBV20-1,-,-,TGCAGTGCTAGACCCCAGGGGGGGGGCGAAATCCACGAGCAGTACTTC,CSARPQGGGEIHEQYF
TRBJ2-5,TRBV6-1,-,-,TGTGCCAGCAGTGAAAGTGGAGGGAAGGAGACCCAGTACTTC,CASSESGGKETQYF
TRBJ2-3,TRBV7-2,TRBD2,-,TGTGCCAGCAGCGCCACTAGCGGACCAGATACGCAGTATTTT,CASSATSGPDTQYF
TRBJ2-5,TRBV2,TRBD1,few,TGTGCCACCAAACAAACAGGGGAAGAGACCCAGTACTTC,CATKQTGEETQYF
TRBJ2-1,TRBV6-5,-,few,TGTGCCAGCAGTTACTTGGCAGGGCGGAATACAGGGGAGCAGTTCTTC,CASSYLAGRNTGEQFF
TRBJ1-6,TRBV25-1,-,-,TGTGCCAGCAGGGGGAATTCACCCCTCCACTTT,CASRGNSPLHF
TRBJ2-1,TRBV7-3,-,-,TGTGCCAGCAGCTTTACCCGAGACAATGAGCAGTTCTTC,CASSFTRDNEQFF
TRBJ2-5,TRBV20-1,TRBD2,-,TGCAGTGCTAGGGGGCTAGCGGGAGATTTAGAGACCCAGTACTTC,CSARGLAGDLETQYF
TRBJ1-2,TRBV5-1,-,-,TGCGCCAGCAGCGACCTCGGGGGGAACGGCTACACCTTC,CASSDLGGNGYTF
TRBJ2-5,TRBV10-3,TRBD2,few,TGTGCCTCGTCTAGCGGGAGCGGAGAGACCCAGTACTTC,CASSSGSGETQYF
TRBJ1-5,TRBV6-1,-,-,TGTGCCAGCAGTCAGACAGGCAGTAATCAGCCCCAGCATTTT,CASSQTGSNQPQHF
TRBJ1-2,TRBV4-2,-,-,TGTGCCAGCAGCCAAGTTGACCGTTCCTATGGCTACACCTTC,CASSQVDRSYGYTF
TRBJ1-5,TRBV20-1,-,-,TGCAGTGTGGGGGGTAAGGGCAATCAGCCCCAGCATTTT,CSVGGKGNQPQHF
TRBJ1-6,TRBV30,-,once,TGTGCCTGGGCGCTCAGGGGATTGAATTCACCCCTCCACTTT,CAWALRGLNSPLHF